This TCR beta chain was recorded in a study of T cell changes during pregnancy in multiple sclerosis. This CDR3 has 14 residues. CDR1 and CDR2 from the germline V gene are MNHEY and SVGAGI. The ends were cut back, 5 bases at V and 0 bases at J, with 10 bases in the middle. Clones were sequenced by immunoSEQ multiplex PCR, and TCRdb holds only the in-frame ones, with some missing. Of some 40,000 clones in the sample, about 91% were seen once. The chain uses TRBV6-5 and TRBJ1-1, with no clear D. The sequenced sample was CD4+ T cells from peripheral blood mononuclear cells, obtained in the third trimester of pregnancy. This TCR came from a female donor with multiple sclerosis, enrolled in a pregnancy study. CDR3 coding DNA: TGTGCCAGCAGTCCTCATACGGTGAACACTGAAGCTTTCTTT. Translated, it gives CASSPHTVNTEAFF.